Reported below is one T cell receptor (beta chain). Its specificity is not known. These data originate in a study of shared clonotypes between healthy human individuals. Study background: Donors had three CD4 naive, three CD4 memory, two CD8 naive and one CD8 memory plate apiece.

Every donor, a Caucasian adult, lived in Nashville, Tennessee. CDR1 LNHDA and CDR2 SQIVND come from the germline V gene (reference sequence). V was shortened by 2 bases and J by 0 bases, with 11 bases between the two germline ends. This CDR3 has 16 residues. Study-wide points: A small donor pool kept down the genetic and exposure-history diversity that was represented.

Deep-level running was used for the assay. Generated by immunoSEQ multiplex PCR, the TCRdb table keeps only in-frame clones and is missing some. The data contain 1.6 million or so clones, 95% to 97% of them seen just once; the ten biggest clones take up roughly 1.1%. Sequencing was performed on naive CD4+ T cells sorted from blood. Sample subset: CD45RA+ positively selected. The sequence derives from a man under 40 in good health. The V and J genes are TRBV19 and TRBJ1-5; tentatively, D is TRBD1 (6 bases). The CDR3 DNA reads TGTGCCAGTAGTATAAAAGGGGGATATAGCAATCAGCCCCAGCATTTT. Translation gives CASSIKGGYSNQPQHF.